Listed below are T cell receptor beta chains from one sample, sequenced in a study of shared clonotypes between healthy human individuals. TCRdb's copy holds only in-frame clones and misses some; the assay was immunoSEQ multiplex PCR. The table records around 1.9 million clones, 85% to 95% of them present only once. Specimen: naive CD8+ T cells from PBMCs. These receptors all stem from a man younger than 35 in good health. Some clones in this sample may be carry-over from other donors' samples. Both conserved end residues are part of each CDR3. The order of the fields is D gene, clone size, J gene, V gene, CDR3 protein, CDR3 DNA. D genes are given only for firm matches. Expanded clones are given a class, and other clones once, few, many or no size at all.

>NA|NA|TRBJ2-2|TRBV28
CASSWGPGELFF
TGTGCCAGCAGTTGGGGTCCCGGGGAGCTGTTTTTT
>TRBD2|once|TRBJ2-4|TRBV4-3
CASSEVAGGPRNIQYF
TGCGCCAGCAGTGAAGTAGCGGGAGGGCCGAGGAACATTCAGTACTTC
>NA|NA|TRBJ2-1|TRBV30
CAWNLGINEQFF
TGTGCCTGGAATTTAGGGATCAATGAGCAGTTCTTC
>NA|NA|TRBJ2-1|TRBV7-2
CASSPRLPPPYNEQFF
TGTGCCAGCAGCCCGCGATTACCCCCCCCTTACAATGAGCAGTTCTTC
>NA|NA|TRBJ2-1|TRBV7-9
CASSSRLEATQLSYNEQFF
TGTGCCAGCAGCTCCAGACTTGAGGCAACGCAACTATCCTACAATGAGCAGTTCTTC
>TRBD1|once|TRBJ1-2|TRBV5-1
CASSLEGANGYTF
TGCGCCAGCAGCTTGGAGGGGGCAAATGGCTACACCTTC
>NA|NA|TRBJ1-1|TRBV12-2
CASRTQWGGSSLNTEAFF
TGTGCAAGTCGCACACAATGGGGGGGCTCTAGTCTGAACACTGAAGCTTTCTTT
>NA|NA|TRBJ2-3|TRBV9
CASSAEVVSDTQYF
TGTGCCAGCAGCGCCGAGGTGGTGTCAGATACGCAGTATTTT
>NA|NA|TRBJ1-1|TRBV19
CASSRPGWNTEAFF
TGTGCCAGTAGCAGACCGGGATGGAACACTGAAGCTTTCTTT
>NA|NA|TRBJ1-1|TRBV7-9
CASSLGPGLGTEAFF
TGTGCCAGCAGCTTAGGCCCAGGGCTTGGCACTGAAGCTTTCTTT
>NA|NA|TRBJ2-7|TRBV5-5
CASSLLFFVGSYEQYF
TGTGCCAGCAGCTTGTTATTCTTTGTCGGCTCCTACGAGCAGTACTTC
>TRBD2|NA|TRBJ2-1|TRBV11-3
CASSLDWTSGDYNEQFF
TGTGCCAGCAGCTTAGATTGGACTAGCGGAGACTACAATGAGCAGTTCTTC
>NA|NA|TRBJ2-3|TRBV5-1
CASSLNMPSTDTQYF
TGCGCCAGCAGCTTGAATATGCCTAGCACAGATACGCAGTATTTT
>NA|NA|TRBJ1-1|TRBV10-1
CASPYTGKPMNTEAFF
TGCGCCAGCCCTTACACAGGCAAACCCATGAACACTGAAGCTTTCTTT
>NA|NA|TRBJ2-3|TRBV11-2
CASSGWRTDTQYF
TGTGCCAGCAGCGGATGGCGCACAGATACGCAGTATTTT
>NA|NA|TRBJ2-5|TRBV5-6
CASSFRTDFQKTQYF
TGTGCCAGCAGCTTTCGGACAGACTTCCAGAAGACCCAGTACTTC
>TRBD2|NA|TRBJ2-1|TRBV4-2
CAAGLSGNGYNEQFF
TGTGCCGCAGGTTTAAGCGGGAACGGGTACAATGAGCAGTTCTTC
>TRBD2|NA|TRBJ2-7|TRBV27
CATSAIRTSGAYEQYF
TGTGCCACTTCTGCCATTAGGACTAGCGGAGCCTACGAGCAGTACTTC
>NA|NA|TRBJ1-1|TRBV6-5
CASSYTGGAFF
TGTGCCAGCAGTTACACCGGCGGCGCTTTCTTT
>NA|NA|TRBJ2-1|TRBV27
CASKWGTKNNEQFF
TGTGCCAGCAAGTGGGGAACCAAAAACAATGAGCAGTTCTTC
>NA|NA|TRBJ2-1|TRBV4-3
CASSQDSSGAYNEQFF
TGCGCCAGCAGCCAAGATAGTAGCGGAGCCTACAATGAGCAGTTCTTC
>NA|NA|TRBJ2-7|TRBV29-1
CSVGTGRVGSYEQYF
TGCAGCGTGGGAACAGGGAGAGTGGGCTCCTACGAGCAGTACTTC
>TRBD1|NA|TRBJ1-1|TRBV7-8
CASSPTGDNTEAFF
TGTGCCAGCAGCCCCACAGGGGATAACACTGAAGCTTTCTTT
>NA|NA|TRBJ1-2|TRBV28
CASSFSGRGYTF
TGTGCCAGCAGTTTTTCAGGACGGGGCTACACCTTC
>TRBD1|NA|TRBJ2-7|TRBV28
CASSLVIGGIDLSSYEQYF
TGTGCCAGCAGTTTAGTAATAGGGGGCATCGACTTGAGCTCCTACGAGCAGTACTTC
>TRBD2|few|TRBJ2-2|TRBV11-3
CASSPRTSGTGELFF
TGTGCCAGCAGCCCCCGGACTAGCGGCACCGGGGAGCTGTTTTTT
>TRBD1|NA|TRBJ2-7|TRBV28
CASRGDRYIGGSYEQYF
TGTGCCAGCAGGGGGGACAGGTATATCGGCGGCTCCTACGAGCAGTACTTC
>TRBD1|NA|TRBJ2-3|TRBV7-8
CASSLTGTGERFLTDTQYF
TGTGCCAGCAGCTTAACCGGGACAGGGGAACGTTTTCTTACAGATACGCAGTATTTT
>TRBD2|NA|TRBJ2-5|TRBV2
CASSLDFKREDGFTETQYF
TGTGCCAGCAGCCTAGATTTCAAGCGGGAGGACGGCTTCACAGAGACCCAGTACTTC
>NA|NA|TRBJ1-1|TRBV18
CASSPLSFPTYDTEAFF
TGTGCCAGCTCACCACTTTCGTTCCCAACCTATGACACTGAAGCTTTCTTT
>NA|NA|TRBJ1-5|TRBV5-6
CASSLAVGGQPQHF
TGTGCCAGCAGCTTGGCCGTTGGCGGTCAGCCCCAGCATTTT
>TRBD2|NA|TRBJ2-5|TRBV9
CASSVAGTSGETQYF
TGTGCCAGCAGCGTAGCCGGGACTAGCGGAGAGACCCAGTACTTC
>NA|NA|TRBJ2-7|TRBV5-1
CASSWGEAYEQYF
TGCGCCAGCAGCTGGGGGGAGGCCTACGAGCAGTACTTC
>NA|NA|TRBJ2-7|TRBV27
CASSFGASYEQYF
TGTGCCAGCAGTTTTGGGGCGTCTTACGAGCAGTACTTC
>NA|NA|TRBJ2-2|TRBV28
CASSFAVGGTGELFF
TGTGCCAGCAGTTTTGCCGTAGGAGGGACCGGGGAGCTGTTTTTT
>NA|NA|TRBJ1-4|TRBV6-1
CASRDEKLFF
TGTGCCAGCAGGGATGAAAAACTGTTTTTT
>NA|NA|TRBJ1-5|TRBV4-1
CASSQDVRQGPAQPQHF
TGCGCCAGCAGCCAAGATGTGAGGCAGGGGCCCGCACAGCCCCAGCATTTT
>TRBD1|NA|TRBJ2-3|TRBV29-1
CSVETGQSTDTQYF
TGCAGCGTTGAAACGGGACAGAGCACAGATACGCAGTATTTT
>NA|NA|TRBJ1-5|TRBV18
CASSPGFSNQPQHF
TGTGCCAGCTCACCAGGGTTTAGCAATCAGCCCCAGCATTTT
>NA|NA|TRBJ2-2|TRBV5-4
CASSSPGELFF
TGTGCCAGCAGCTCCCCGGGGGAGCTGTTTTTT
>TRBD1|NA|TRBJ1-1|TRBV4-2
CASSQDEGATEAFF
TGTGCCAGCAGCCAAGATGAGGGGGCCACTGAAGCTTTCTTT
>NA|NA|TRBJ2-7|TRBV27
CASSPGASYEQYF
TGTGCCAGCAGCCCAGGGGCCTCCTACGAGCAGTACTTC
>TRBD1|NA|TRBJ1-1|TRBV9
CASSTGTGRAAEAFF
TGTGCCAGCAGCACAGGGACAGGTCGGGCGGCTGAAGCTTTCTTT
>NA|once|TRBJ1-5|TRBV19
CASNVYSNQPQHF
TGTGCCAGTAATGTCTATAGCAATCAGCCCCAGCATTTT
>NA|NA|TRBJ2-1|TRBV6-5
CASSYSQGSSYNEQFF
TGTGCCAGCAGTTACTCGCAGGGGAGCTCCTACAATGAGCAGTTCTTC
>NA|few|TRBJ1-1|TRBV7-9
CASSSELEAFF
TGTGCCAGCAGCTCAGAACTCGAAGCTTTCTTT
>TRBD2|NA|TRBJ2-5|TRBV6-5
CASSLRTSKETQYF
TGTGCCAGCAGTCTCCGGACTAGTAAGGAGACCCAGTACTTC
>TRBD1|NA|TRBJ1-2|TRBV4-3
CASSQRQGVEGYTF
TGCGCCAGCAGCCAACGACAGGGAGTGGAAGGCTACACCTTC
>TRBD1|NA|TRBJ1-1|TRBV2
CASSKHPGTGDTEAFF
TGTGCCAGCAGTAAACACCCCGGGACAGGGGATACTGAAGCTTTCTTT
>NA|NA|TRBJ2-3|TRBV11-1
CASSLDRSTGQQYF
TGTGCCAGCAGCTTAGATAGGTCGACAGGACAGCAGTATTTT
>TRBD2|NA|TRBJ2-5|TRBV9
CASSGMWEGQETQYF
TGTGCCAGCAGCGGCATGTGGGAGGGCCAAGAGACCCAGTACTTC
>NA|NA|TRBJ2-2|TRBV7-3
CASSLGPPNTGELFF
TGTGCCAGCAGCTTGGGGCCTCCGAACACCGGGGAGCTGTTTTTT
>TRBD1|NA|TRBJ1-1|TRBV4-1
CASSRKQGSDTEAFF
TGCGCCAGCAGCCGGAAACAGGGGTCCGACACTGAAGCTTTCTTT
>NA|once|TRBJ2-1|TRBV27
CASSLLSGGSYNEQFF
TGTGCCAGCAGTTTATTGTCCGGCGGCTCCTACAATGAGCAGTTCTTC
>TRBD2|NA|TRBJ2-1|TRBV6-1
CASRELAGPYNEQFF
TGTGCCAGCAGGGAGCTAGCGGGGCCCTACAATGAGCAGTTCTTC
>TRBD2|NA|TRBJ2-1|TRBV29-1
CSVVSSGRLYNEQFF
TGCAGCGTTGTCAGTAGCGGGAGGTTGTACAATGAGCAGTTCTTC
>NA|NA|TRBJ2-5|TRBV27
CASSSHVYETQYF
TGTGCCAGCAGTTCTCATGTGTATGAGACCCAGTACTTC
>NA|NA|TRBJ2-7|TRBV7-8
CASSLVGRAPFEQYF
TGTGCCAGCAGCTTAGTGGGCAGGGCACCTTTCGAGCAGTACTTC
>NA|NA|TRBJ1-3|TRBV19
CASTRGTGNTIYF
TGTGCCAGTACCCGGGGGACTGGAAACACCATATATTTT